One sample yielded the 30 T cell receptor beta chains listed below, sequenced in a study of T cells in narcolepsy. Sequenced by immunoSEQ multiplex PCR; TCRdb stores in-frame clones only, minus some. In the table there are 27,000 or so clones, 75% to 85% of which are singletons. The source material was CD45RA- memory CD4+ T cells from PBMCs. The source of these receptors is a human donor with narcolepsy.

The V call is TRBV6-5, the J call TRBJ1-1; the D is unclear. With 7 bases removed from V and 7 bases from J, the gap between germline ends came to 19 bases. Germline V gene lookup returns CDR1 MNHEY and CDR2 SVGAGI. The CDR3 extends over 14 amino acids. CDR3 region: CASTSKILGSEAFF. In DNA, the CDR3 is TGTGCCAGCACCAGCAAAATATTGGGCAGTGAAGCTTTCTTT.

The chain couples TRBV27 to TRBJ2-7; 11 nucleotides line up with TRBD2. The J segment lost 6 bases and the V segment lost 1 base, leaving 20 bases of the junction unmatched. The germline V gene has CDR1 MNHEY and CDR2 SMNVEV (reference sequence). CDR3 length: 20 amino acids. The CDR3 region is CASSLLSISQTSGSLSEQYF. For the CDR3, the DNA is TGTGCCAGCAGTTTATTGTCTATCTCTCAAACTAGCGGGAGTTTAAGCGAGCAGTACTTC.

The chain is built from TRBV9 and TRBJ1-6, with TRBD1 identical over 7 bases. The length of the CDR3 is 15 residues. Germline lookup yields CDR1 SGDLS and CDR2 YYNGEE. Trimming at V came to 5 bases and at J to 5 bases, leaving 7 bases not matched to a gene. CDR3 in amino acids: CASRSPGQNNSPLHF. The CDR3 nucleotides read TGTGCCAGCAGGTCGCCGGGACAGAATAATTCACCCCTCCACTTT. The full variable domain, completed using reference TRBV9 and TRBJ1-6, is DSGVTQTPKHLITATGQRVTLRCSPRSGDLSVYWYQQSLDQGLQFLIQYYNGEERAKGNILERFSAQQFPDLHSELNLSSLELGDSALYFCASRSPGQNNSPLHFGNGTRLTVT.

The chain recombines TRBV7-9 with TRBJ1-1; tentatively, D is TRBD1 (6 bases). The germline V and J ends were trimmed by 4 bases and 3 bases, with 15 bases remaining between them. Looked up from germline, CDR1 is SEHNR and CDR2 is FQNEAQ (reference sequence). The CDR3 has 15 amino acids. The CDR3 coding sequence is TGTGCCAGCAGCTCCGGGACATTGGGAGACACTGAAGCTTTCTTT. This gives the protein CASSSGTLGDTEAFF.

The chain has TRBV29-1 and TRBJ2-5; 7 bases map to TRBD2. Germline CDR1 reads SQVTM; CDR2 reads ANQGSEA. J was trimmed by 1 base and V by 4 bases; bases with no gene match: 6. The CDR3 is made up of 14 amino acids. The CDR3 DNA reads as TGCAGCGTTGTCGCGGGAGCCCTCCAAGAGACCCAGTACTTC. Its translation is CSVVAGALQETQYF. Full variable domain (missing parts from reference TRBV29-1 and TRBJ2-5): SAVISQKPSRDICQRGTSLTIQCQVDSQVTMMFWYRQQPGQSLTLIATANQGSEATYESGFVIDKFPISRPNLTFSTLTVSNMSPEDSSIYLCSVVAGALQETQYFGPGTRLLVL.

The rearrangement uses TRBV10-3 and TRBJ2-5; D could derive from TRBD1 or TRBD2 (7 bases each). V gave up 4 bases and J gave up 10 bases, with 19 bases separating them. This CDR3 has 14 amino acids. CDR1 is ENHRY, CDR2 SYGVKD, per germline. The CDR3 DNA sequence: TGTGCCATCAGTGGGGAGGGGGCCGGAAGAATCCAGTACTTC. Translating gives CAISGEGAGRIQYF.

The genes are TRBV19 and TRBJ2-2, with D hard to call. Germline values: CDR1 LNHDA, CDR2 SQIVND (reference sequence). V dropped 1 base and J dropped 2 bases, with 5 bases sitting between them. This CDR3 region has 14 residues. Here the CDR3 DNA reads TGTGCCAGTAGTATAGCGGCAAACACCGGGGAGCTGTTTTTT. Amino acids: CASSIAANTGELFF.

The chain is built from TRBV6-5 and TRBJ1-1, with D possibly TRBD1 on 5 matching bases. Germline CDR1 is MNHEY and CDR2 is SVGAGI. Trimming removed 3 bases at V and 3 bases at J, with 14 bases between. The CDR3 is 15 amino acids. Here the CDR3 reads CASSYSSGSDTEAFF. The CDR3 DNA follows: TGTGCCAGCAGTTATTCGTCAGGGTCGGACACTGAAGCTTTCTTT.

The chain carries TRBV15 and TRBJ1-3; a possible D gene is TRBD1 (6 bases). This CDR3 has 16 amino acids. Germline loops: CDR1 LNHNV, CDR2 YYDKDF (reference sequence). The germline V and J ends were trimmed by 5 bases and 2 bases, with 16 bases remaining between them. The CDR3 sequence is CATSPRGRGPGNTIYF. As DNA, the CDR3 is TGTGCCACCAGCCCGAGGGGTCGGGGGCCTGGAAACACCATATATTTT. The full variable domain, completed using reference TRBV15 and TRBJ1-3, is DAMVIQNPRYQVTQFGKPVTLSCSQTLNHNVMYWYQQKSSQAPKLLFHYYDKDFNNEADTPDNFQSRRPNTSFCFLDIRSPGLGDTAMYLCATSPRGRGPGNTIYFGEGSWLTVV.

The chain recombines TRBV29-1 with TRBJ2-7; D is possibly TRBD1 (5 bases). V was shortened by 5 bases and J by 1 base, with 12 bases between the two germline ends. The CDR3 extends over 13 amino acids. Germline values: CDR1 SQVTM, CDR2 ANQGSEA. CDR3 bases: TGCAGCGTTCAGGGTTCCCCTTCCTACGAGCAGTACTTC. Translating it yields CSVQGSPSYEQYF.

The rearrangement uses TRBV7-3 and TRBJ2-1; 12 bases map to TRBD2. The CDR3 spans 15 residues. Germline assignment: CDR1 SGHTA and CDR2 FQGTGA. V trimming: 5 bases; J trimming: 9 bases; junction bases outside the gene matches: 8. The CDR3 here is CASSRTSGTFAEQFF. The CDR3 DNA is TGTGCCAGCAGCCGGACTAGCGGGACCTTCGCTGAGCAGTTCTTC. Full variable domain (missing parts from reference TRBV7-3 and TRBJ2-1): GAGVSQTPSNKVTEKGKYVELRCDPISGHTALYWYRQSLGQGPEFLIYFQGTGAADDSGLPNDRFFAVRPEGSVSTLKIQRTERGDSAVYLCASSRTSGTFAEQFFGPGTRLTVL.

The chain uses TRBV21-1 and TRBJ1-2. TRBV21-1 is given as a pseudogene. The CDR3 consists of 13 residues. In DNA, the CDR3 is TGTGCCAGCAGTGATCCGGGCAACTATGGCTACACCTTC. This sequence encodes CASSDPGNYGYTF.

The rearrangement uses TRBV30 and TRBJ1-2; possible D gene TRBD1, 6 bases. Trimming removed 5 bases at V and 4 bases at J, with 11 bases between. The CDR3 is made up of 12 amino acids. Germline-derived CDR1 and CDR2 are GTSNPN and SVGIG (reference sequence). CDR3 loop: CAWGTGTYGYTF. CDR3 DNA: TGTGCCTGGGGTACAGGGACCTATGGCTACACCTTC.

The rearrangement links TRBV10-3 to TRBJ1-2; D is possibly TRBD1 (5 bases). The germline V gene encodes CDR1 ENHRY and CDR2 SYGVKD. CDR3 length: 16 residues. The V gene lost 6 bases and the J gene lost 4 bases, with 21 bases spanning the gap. The CDR3 DNA sequence: TGTGCCATCAGGCTTACATTACAGGAATATGGCTATGGCTACACCTTC. Amino acid sequence: CAIRLTLQEYGYGYTF.

This clone has a single count. V is TRBV28 and J is TRBJ1-5; D is uncertain. Between the trimmed V and J ends, which lost 5 bases and 8 bases, there was a span of 10 bases. Per germline, CDR1 MDHEN and CDR2 SYDVKM. This CDR3 contains 12 residues. The CDR3 loop reads CASSLPPEPQHF. DNA for the CDR3: TGTGCCAGCAGTCTTCCCCCAGAGCCCCAGCATTTT.

V usage is TRBV7-3 and J usage is TRBJ1-1; D gene uncertain. This CDR3 has 19 residues. V was trimmed by 4 bases and J by 2 bases, leaving 26 bases between them. Per the germline V gene, CDR1 is SGHTA and CDR2 is FQGTGA. This CDR3 is CASSSFEFQRDIPNTEAFF. CDR3 sequence (DNA): TGTGCCAGCAGCTCCTTTGAGTTCCAAAGAGACATACCAAACACTGAAGCTTTCTTT. The full variable domain, its missing parts supplied by reference TRBV7-3 and TRBJ1-1, is GAGVSQTPSNKVTEKGKYVELRCDPISGHTALYWYRQSLGQGPEFLIYFQGTGAADDSGLPNDRFFAVRPEGSVSTLKIQRTERGDSAVYLCASSSFEFQRDIPNTEAFFGQGTRLTVV.

The chain has TRBV7-2 and TRBJ2-1; D unresolved. There are 15 residues in the CDR3. The germline V and J ends were trimmed by 5 bases and 12 bases, with 23 bases remaining between them. The germline gives CDR1 SGHTA, CDR2 FQGNSA. The CDR3 sequence: CASSVGAGPTVGQFF. The CDR3 DNA follows: TGTGCCAGCAGCGTCGGAGCAGGACCCACTGTGGGGCAGTTCTTC.

V and J are TRBV11-2 and TRBJ1-2; 7 positions agree with TRBD1. Losses at the gene ends were 6 bases for V and 5 bases for J; bases not matched to a gene: 9. Germline V gives CDR1 SGHAT, CDR2 FQNNGV. This CDR3 spans 14 amino acids. CDR3 region: CASSPRGIRYGYTF. The CDR3 DNA reads as TGTGCCAGCAGTCCCAGGGGGATACGATATGGCTACACCTTC. The variable domain in full, with the rest retrieved from reference TRBV11-2 and TRBJ1-2, is EAGVAQSPRYKIIEKRQSVAFWCNPISGHATLYWYQQILGQGPKLLIQFQNNGVVDDSQLPKDRFSAERLKGVDSTLKIQPAKLEDSAVYLCASSPRGIRYGYTFGSGTRLTVV.

This clone was seen only once. The rearrangement uses TRBV19 and TRBJ1-2; tentative D call: TRBD1 (5 bases). The CDR3 is 14 amino acids. Trimming pared 3 bases from V and 2 bases from J, leaving 10 bases between. CDR1 is LNHDA, CDR2 SQIVND, per germline (reference sequence). Here the CDR3 DNA reads TGTGCCAGTAGTATCGTCGGGGGAAACTATGGCTACACCTTC. This gives the protein CASSIVGGNYGYTF.

The rearrangement joins TRBV5-8 to TRBJ1-2; D is unresolved. The germline V and J ends were trimmed by 3 bases and 3 bases, with 12 bases remaining between them. CDR3 length: 14 residues. Looked up from germline, CDR1 is SGHTS and CDR2 is YDEGEE. CDR3 residues: CASSWSADYYGYTF. The DNA for the CDR3 is TGTGCCAGCAGCTGGTCGGCAGACTACTATGGCTACACCTTC.

This rearrangement joins TRBV7-7 to TRBJ1-1; D gene ambiguous. The germline CDR1 and CDR2 sequences are SSHAT and FNYEAQ (reference sequence). The CDR3 has 13 amino acids. Trimming left V 1 base short and J 3 bases short, with 6 bases between. The CDR3 nucleotides are TGTGCCAGCAGCTTAGGGGTCGACACTGAAGCTTTCTTT. It codes for CASSLGVDTEAFF.

V is TRBV28 and J is TRBJ1-3; D remains unclear. The germline gives CDR1 MDHEN, CDR2 SYDVKM. Trimming removed 7 bases at V and 0 bases at J, with 13 bases between. This CDR3 has 15 amino acids. The CDR3 loop is CASNPNGNSGNTIYF. Here the CDR3 DNA reads TGTGCCAGCAACCCAAACGGGAACTCTGGAAACACCATATATTTT.

The V gene is TRBV10-3, the J gene TRBJ2-6; no clear D. Trimming removed 10 bases from V and 1 base from J, with 8 bases in between. CDR1 and CDR2 from the germline V gene are ENHRY and SYGVKD. The CDR3 length is 13 residues. The CDR3 DNA follows: TGTGCCACTTCTTCATCTGGGGCCAACGTCCTGACTTTC. It specifies CATSSSGANVLTF.

The chain combines TRBV2 with TRBJ1-1; no reliable D call. Per the germline V gene, CDR1 is SNHLY and CDR2 is FYNNEI. CDR3 length: 13 amino acids. The ends were cut back, 6 bases at V and 2 bases at J, with 10 bases in the middle. CDR3 amino acids: CASREEENTEAFF. The CDR3 DNA is TGTGCCAGCAGGGAGGAGGAAAACACTGAAGCTTTCTTT. Full variable domain (missing parts from reference TRBV2 and TRBJ1-1): EPEVTQTPSHQVTQMGQEVILRCVPISNHLYFYWYRQILGQKVEFLVSFYNNEISEKSEIFDDQFSVERPDGSNFTLKIRSTKLEDSAMYFCASREEENTEAFFGQGTRLTVV.

V is TRBV27 and J is TRBJ2-7, with 9 bases lining up with TRBD2. This CDR3 contains 14 residues. Losses at the gene ends were 6 bases for V and 4 bases for J; bases not matched to a gene: 7. Germline V CDR1 and CDR2: MNHEY, SMNVEV (reference sequence). The DNA of the CDR3 is TGTGCCAGCAGGACTGGCGGGAGGGTTTACGAGCAGTACTTC. It translates to CASRTGGRVYEQYF.

This clone was seen a single time. The V gene is TRBV19, the J gene TRBJ1-3, with 8 bases matching TRBD1. Unmatched junction bases numbered 6, after V lost 3 bases and J lost 2 bases. Germline CDR1 LNHDA, CDR2 SQIVND (reference sequence). The CDR3 runs to 16 residues. Written as DNA, the CDR3 is TGTGCCAGTAGTATCGGGACAGGAGCCACTGGAAACACCATATATTTT. The encoded protein is CASSIGTGATGNTIYF.

The rearrangement uses TRBV5-1 and TRBJ2-7, with 11 bases fitting TRBD2. CDR3 size: 15 residues. V lost 3 bases and J lost 1; bases outside the gene matches: 3. Germline assignment: CDR1 SGHRS and CDR2 YFSETQ. This chain's CDR3 is CASSSGLAVSYEQYF. CDR3 bases: TGCGCCAGCAGCTCGGGACTAGCGGTATCCTACGAGCAGTACTTC. Combining the CDR3 with reference TRBV5-1 and TRBJ2-7 gives the whole variable domain KAGVTQTPRYLIKTRGQQVTLSCSPISGHRSVSWYQQTPGQGLQFLFEYFSETQRNKGNFPGRFSGRQFSNSRSEMNVSTLELGDSALYLCASSSGLAVSYEQYFGPGTRLTVT.

In regard to this clone: One junction end disagrees with the germline gene, perhaps due to a read error. The chain employs TRBV10-2 and TRBJ2-1; D call uncertain. Germline loops: CDR1 WSHSY, CDR2 SAAADI. The CDR3 contains 13 residues. The CDR3 DNA sequence: TGCGCCCGCAGTGAGTTCCCCCAGACTGAGCAGTTCTTC. Its translation: CARSEFPQTEQFF.

V usage is TRBV11-1 and J usage is TRBJ2-6; no definite D call. V was clipped by 5 bases and J by 4 bases, with 9 bases between them. Germline CDR1 is SGHAT and CDR2 is FQDESV (reference sequence). The CDR3 is 14 residues long. CDR3 DNA: TGTGCCAGCAGCCCGCAAGGGGGGGCCAACGTCCTGACTTTC. Translation: CASSPQGGANVLTF.

The V gene is TRBV11-3, the J gene TRBJ2-1, with 8 bases fitting TRBD2. This CDR3 region has 15 residues. J was trimmed by 3 bases and V by 1 base; bases with no gene match: 2. Germline CDR1 is SGHNT and CDR2 is YENEEA. In DNA form, the CDR3 reads TGTGCCAGCAGCTTAGGGACTAGCAACTACAATGAGCAGTTCTTC. Translation: CASSLGTSNYNEQFF.